The T cell receptor beta chain described here comes from a study of blood T cell repertoires in COVID-19. Whole-study context: COVID-19 samples from acute and convalescent phases originated in the United States, Italy and Spain.

This clone was detected once. Only in-frame clones appear in the TCRdb table, and some are missing; sequencing was by immunoSEQ multiplex PCR. The table shows 170,000 or so clones, with roughly 86% occurring only once. The V and J ends lost 5 bases and 10 bases, in that order; junction bases with no gene match: 8. The CDR3 is 13 residues long. The sequence came from a man aged 40-50 years with active or convalescent COVID-19. Sequenced: peripheral blood. The chain is built from TRBV12-3 or TRBV12-4 and TRBJ2-5; 9 bases fit TRBD2. The CDR3 loop is CASSLQRGALQYF. CDR3 DNA sequence: TGTGCCAGCAGTCTCCAGCGGGGGGCCCTCCAGTACTTC.